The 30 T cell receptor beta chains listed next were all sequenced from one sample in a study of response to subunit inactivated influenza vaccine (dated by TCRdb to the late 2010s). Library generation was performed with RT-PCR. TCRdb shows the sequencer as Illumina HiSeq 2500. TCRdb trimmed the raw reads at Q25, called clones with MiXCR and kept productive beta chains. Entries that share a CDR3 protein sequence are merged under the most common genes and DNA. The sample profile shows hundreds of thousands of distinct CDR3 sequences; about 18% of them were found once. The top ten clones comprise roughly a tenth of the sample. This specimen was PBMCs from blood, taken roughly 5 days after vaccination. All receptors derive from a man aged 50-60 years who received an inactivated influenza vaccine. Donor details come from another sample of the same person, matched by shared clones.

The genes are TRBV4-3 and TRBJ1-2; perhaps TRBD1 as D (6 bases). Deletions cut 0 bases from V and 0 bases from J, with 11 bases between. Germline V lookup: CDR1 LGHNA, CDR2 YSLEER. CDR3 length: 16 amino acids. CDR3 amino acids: CASSQEGTRANYGYTF. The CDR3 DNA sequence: TGCGCCAGCAGCCAAGAGGGGACACGAGCTAACTATGGCTACACCTTC.

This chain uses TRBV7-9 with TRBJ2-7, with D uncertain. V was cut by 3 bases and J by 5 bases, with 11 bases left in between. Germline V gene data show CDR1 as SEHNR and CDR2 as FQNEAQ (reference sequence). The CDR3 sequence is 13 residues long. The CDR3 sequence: CASSFRGVHEQYF. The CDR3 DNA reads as TGTGCCAGCAGCTTCCGTGGGGTCCACGAGCAGTACTTC.

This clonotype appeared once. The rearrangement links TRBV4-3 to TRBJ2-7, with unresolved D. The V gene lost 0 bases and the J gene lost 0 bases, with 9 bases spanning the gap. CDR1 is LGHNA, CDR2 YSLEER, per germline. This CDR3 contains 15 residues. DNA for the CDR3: TGCGCCAGCAGCCAAGAGGGCGCCAGCTCCTACGAGCAGTACTTC. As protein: CASSQEGASSYEQYF.

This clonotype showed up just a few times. The CDR3 protein is CASTQTGNTGELFF. CDR3 in DNA: TGTGCCAGCACCCAGACAGGGAACACCGGGGAGCTGTTTTTT. This sequence joins TRBV7-2 and TRBJ2-2; D may be TRBD1 (6 bases). Trimming left V 7 bases short and J 1 base short, with 10 bases between. Germline CDR1 is SGHTA and CDR2 is FQGNSA. This CDR3 region has 14 residues.

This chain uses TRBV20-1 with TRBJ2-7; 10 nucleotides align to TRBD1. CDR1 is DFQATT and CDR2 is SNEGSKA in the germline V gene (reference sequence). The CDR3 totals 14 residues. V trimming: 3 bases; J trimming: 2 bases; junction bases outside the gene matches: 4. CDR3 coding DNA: TGCAGTGCTAGGGGACAGGGGAATACCTACGAGCAGTACTTC. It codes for CSARGQGNTYEQYF.

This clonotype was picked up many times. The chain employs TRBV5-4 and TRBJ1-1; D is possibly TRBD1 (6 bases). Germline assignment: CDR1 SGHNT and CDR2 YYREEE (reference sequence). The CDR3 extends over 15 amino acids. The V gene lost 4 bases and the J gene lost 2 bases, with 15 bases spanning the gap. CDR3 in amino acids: CASSISGTSNTEAFF. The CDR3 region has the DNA TGTGCCAGCAGCATCTCCGGGACAAGTAACACTGAAGCTTTCTTT.

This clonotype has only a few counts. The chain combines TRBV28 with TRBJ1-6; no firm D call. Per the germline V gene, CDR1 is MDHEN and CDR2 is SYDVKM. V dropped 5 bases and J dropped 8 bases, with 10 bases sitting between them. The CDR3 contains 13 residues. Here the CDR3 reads CASSPQNDSPLHF. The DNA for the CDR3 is TGTGCCAGCAGTCCCCAGAATGATTCACCCCTCCACTTT.

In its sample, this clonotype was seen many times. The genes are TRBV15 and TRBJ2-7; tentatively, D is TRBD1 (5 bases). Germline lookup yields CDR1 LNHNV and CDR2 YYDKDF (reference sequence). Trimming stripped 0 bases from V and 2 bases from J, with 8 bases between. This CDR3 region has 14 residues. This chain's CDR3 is CATSRDAGPYEQYF. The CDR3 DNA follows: TGTGCCACCAGCAGAGACGCAGGGCCCTACGAGCAGTACTTC.

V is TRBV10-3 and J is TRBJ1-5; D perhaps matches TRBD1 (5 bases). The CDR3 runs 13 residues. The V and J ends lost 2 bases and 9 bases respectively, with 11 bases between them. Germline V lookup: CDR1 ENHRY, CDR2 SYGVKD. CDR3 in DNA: TGTGCCATCAGTGAGGGAGGGGTTGGGCCCCAGCATTTT. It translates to CAISEGGVGPQHF.

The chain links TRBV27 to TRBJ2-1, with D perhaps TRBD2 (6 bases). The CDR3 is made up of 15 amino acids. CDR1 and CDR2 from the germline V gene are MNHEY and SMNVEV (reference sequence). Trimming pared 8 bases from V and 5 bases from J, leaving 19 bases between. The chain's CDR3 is CASRRGAGINNEQFF. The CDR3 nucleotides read TGTGCCAGCCGACGCGGGGCGGGAATTAACAATGAGCAGTTCTTC.

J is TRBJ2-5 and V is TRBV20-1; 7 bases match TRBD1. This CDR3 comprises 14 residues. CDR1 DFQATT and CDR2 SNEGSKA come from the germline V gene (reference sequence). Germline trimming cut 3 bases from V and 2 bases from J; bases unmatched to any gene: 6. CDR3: CSARIWGQQETQYF. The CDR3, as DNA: TGCAGTGCTAGGATTTGGGGACAGCAAGAGACCCAGTACTTC.

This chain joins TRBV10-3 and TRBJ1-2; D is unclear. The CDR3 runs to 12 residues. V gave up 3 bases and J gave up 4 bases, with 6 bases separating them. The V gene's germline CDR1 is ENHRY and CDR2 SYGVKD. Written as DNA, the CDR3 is TGTGCCATCAGTGATAACACCTATGGCTACACCTTC. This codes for CAISDNTYGYTF.

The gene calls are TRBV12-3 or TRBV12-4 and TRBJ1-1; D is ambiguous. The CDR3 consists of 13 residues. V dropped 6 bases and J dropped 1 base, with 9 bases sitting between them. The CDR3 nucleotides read TGTGCCAGCAGCCGGTCGGGGAACACTGAAGCTTTCTTT. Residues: CASSRSGNTEAFF.

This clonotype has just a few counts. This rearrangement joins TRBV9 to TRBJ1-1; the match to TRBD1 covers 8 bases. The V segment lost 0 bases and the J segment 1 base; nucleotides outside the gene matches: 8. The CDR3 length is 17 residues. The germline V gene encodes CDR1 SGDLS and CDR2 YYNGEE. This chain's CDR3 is CASSVVRGPVSNTEAFF. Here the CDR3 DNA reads TGTGCCAGCAGCGTAGTCAGGGGGCCGGTCTCGAACACTGAAGCTTTCTTT.

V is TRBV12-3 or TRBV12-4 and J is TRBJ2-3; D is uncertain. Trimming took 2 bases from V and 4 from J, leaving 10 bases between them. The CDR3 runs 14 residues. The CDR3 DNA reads TGTGCCAGCAGTTTAACCCTCGGTCCAGATACGCAGTATTTT. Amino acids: CASSLTLGPDTQYF.

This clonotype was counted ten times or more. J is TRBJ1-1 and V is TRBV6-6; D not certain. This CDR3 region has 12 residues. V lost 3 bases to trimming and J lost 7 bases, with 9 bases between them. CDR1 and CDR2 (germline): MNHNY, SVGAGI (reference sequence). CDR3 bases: TGTGCCAGCAGTTATAAGAGAGATGAAGCTTTCTTT. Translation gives CASSYKRDEAFF.

CDR3 DNA: TGCAGTGCTAGAGGGGACCCAACGAGCTCCTACGAGCAGTACTTC. It yields the protein CSARGDPTSSYEQYF. The genes are TRBV20-1 and TRBJ2-7; D tentatively reads TRBD1 or TRBD2 (5 bases each). This CDR3 has 15 residues. Germline lookup yields CDR1 DFQATT and CDR2 SNEGSKA (reference sequence). V lost 1 base to trimming and J lost 0 bases, with 13 bases between them.

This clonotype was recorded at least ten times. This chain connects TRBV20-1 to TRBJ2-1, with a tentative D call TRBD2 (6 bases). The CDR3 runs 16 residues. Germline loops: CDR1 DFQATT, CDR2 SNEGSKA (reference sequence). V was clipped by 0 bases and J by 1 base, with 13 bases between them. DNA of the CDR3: TGCAGTGCTAGAGATGTTTCGGGGGAATCCTACAATGAGCAGTTCTTC. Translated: CSARDVSGESYNEQFF.

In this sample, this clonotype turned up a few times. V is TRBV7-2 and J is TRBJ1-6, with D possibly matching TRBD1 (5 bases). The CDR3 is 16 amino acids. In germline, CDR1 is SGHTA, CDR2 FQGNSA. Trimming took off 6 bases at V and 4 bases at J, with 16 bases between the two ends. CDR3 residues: CASRYGTDLYNSPLHF. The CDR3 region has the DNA TGTGCCAGCAGATATGGGACCGACCTTTATAATTCACCCCTCCACTTT.

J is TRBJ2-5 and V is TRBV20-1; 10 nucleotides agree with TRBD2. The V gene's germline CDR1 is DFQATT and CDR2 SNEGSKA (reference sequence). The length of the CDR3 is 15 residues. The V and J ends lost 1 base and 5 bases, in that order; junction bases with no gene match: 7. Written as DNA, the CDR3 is TGCAGTGCTAGAGCTAGCGGGAGTTTCGGGGAGACCCAGTACTTC. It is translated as CSARASGSFGETQYF.

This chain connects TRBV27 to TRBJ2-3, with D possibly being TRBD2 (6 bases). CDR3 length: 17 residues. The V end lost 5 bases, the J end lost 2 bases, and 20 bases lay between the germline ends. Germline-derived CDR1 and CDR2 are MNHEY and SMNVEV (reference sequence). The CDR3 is CASSPMDYPTFTDTQYF. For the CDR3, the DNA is TGTGCCAGCAGTCCGATGGACTACCCAACATTCACAGATACGCAGTATTTT.

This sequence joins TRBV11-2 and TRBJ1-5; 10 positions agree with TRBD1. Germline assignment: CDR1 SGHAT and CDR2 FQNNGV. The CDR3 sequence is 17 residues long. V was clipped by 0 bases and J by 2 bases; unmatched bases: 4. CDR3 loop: CASSLEGGTGGNQPQHF. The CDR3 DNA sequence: TGTGCCAGCAGCTTAGAGGGTGGGACAGGGGGCAATCAGCCCCAGCATTTT.

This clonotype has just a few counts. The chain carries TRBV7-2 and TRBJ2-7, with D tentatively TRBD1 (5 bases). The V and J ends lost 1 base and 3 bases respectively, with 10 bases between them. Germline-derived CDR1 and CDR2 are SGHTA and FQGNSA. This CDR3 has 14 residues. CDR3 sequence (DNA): TGTGCCAGCAGCTTAGGGGTAGGGGACTACGAGCAGTACTTC. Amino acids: CASSLGVGDYEQYF.

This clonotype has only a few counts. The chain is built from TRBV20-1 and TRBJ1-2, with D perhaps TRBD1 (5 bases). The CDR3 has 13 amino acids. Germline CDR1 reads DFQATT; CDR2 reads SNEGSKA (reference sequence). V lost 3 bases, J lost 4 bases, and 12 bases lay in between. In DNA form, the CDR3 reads TGCAGTGCTAGGGGAGGGGTGGTCTATGGCTACACCTTC. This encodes CSARGGVVYGYTF.

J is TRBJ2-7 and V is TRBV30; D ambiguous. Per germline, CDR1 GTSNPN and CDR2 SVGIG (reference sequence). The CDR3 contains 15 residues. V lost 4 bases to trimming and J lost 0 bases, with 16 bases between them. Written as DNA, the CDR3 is TGTGCCTGGACCAGCCAGACGGTGCCCTCCTACGAGCAGTACTTC. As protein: CAWTSQTVPSYEQYF.

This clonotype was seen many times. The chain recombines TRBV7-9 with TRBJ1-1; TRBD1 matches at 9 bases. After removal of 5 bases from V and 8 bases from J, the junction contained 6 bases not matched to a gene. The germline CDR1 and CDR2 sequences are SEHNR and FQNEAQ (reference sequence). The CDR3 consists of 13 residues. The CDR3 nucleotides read TGTGCCAGCAGCACCGGACAGGGGCAGGAAGCTTTCTTT. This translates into CASSTGQGQEAFF.

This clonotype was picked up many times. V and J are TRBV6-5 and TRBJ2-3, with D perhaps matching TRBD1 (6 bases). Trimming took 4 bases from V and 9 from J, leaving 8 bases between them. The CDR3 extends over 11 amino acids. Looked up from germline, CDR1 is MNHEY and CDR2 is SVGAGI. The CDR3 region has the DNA TGTGCCAGCAGTTCGGGACAAACGCAGTATTTT. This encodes CASSSGQTQYF.

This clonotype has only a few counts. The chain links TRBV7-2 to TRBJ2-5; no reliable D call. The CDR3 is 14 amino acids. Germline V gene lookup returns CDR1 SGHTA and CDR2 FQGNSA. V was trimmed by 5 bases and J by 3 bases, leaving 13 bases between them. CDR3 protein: CASSLGPTKETQYF. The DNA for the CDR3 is TGTGCCAGCAGCCTAGGGCCGACCAAAGAGACCCAGTACTTC.

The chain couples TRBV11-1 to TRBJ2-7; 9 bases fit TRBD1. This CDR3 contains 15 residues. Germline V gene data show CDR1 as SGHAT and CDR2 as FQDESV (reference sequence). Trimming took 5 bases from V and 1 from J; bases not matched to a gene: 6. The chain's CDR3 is CASSLQGAVSYEQYF. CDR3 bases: TGTGCCAGCAGCCTACAGGGGGCGGTTTCCTACGAGCAGTACTTC.

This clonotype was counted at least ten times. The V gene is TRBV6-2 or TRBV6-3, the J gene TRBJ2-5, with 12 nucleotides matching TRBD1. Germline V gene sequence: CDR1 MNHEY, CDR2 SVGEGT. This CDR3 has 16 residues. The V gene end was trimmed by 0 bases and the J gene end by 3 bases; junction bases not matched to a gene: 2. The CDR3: CASSYSGTGGEETQYF. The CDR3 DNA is TGTGCCAGCAGTTACTCGGGGACAGGGGGCGAAGAGACCCAGTACTTC.